Below, 8 T cell receptor beta chains from the same sample are listed, as sequenced in a study of T cells in localized non-small cell lung cancer. Sequencing was performed with immunoSEQ multiplex PCR; in TCRdb, only in-frame clones are kept and a portion is missing. The sample holds over 20,000 clones, more than 85% seen once. The sequenced sample was peripheral blood, obtained before any cancer treatment. The receptors were gathered from a female donor over 55 with stage II squamous cell lung carcinoma.

J is TRBJ2-1 and V is TRBV18, with a weak D call TRBD2 (5 bases). Germline-derived CDR1 and CDR2 are KGHSH and LQKENI. With 0 bases removed from V and 5 bases from J, the gap between germline ends came to 17 bases. This CDR3 spans 17 amino acids. CDR3 sequence: CASSPPPDRRLHNEQFF. CDR3 nucleotides: TGTGCCAGCTCACCACCCCCCGATAGGAGGCTCCACAATGAGCAGTTCTTC. The full variable domain, its missing parts supplied by reference TRBV18 and TRBJ2-1, is NAGVMQNPRHLVRRRGQEARLRCSPMKGHSHVYWYRQLPEEGLKFMVYLQKENIIDESGMPKERFSAEFPKEGPSILRIQQVVRGDSAAYFCASSPPPDRRLHNEQFFGPGTRLTVL.

The rearrangement joins TRBV5-6 to TRBJ1-4, with D unresolved. The CDR3 totals 15 residues. Germline-derived CDR1 and CDR2 are SGHDT and YYEEEE. The V end was cut by 4 bases, the J end by 1 base, with 11 bases between. CDR3 sequence: CASSRFSGTNEKLFF. The CDR3 nucleotides are TGTGCCAGCAGCAGGTTTTCAGGAACTAATGAAAAACTGTTTTTT.

This clone has just one count. Written as DNA, the CDR3 is TGTGCCAGCAGTTCCTATACTAGCGGGGGGGCATCATCGCGGTTCTTC. It codes for CASSSYTSGGASSRFF. V is TRBV28 and J is TRBJ2-1, with 13 nucleotides matching TRBD2. Germline V gene data show CDR1 as MDHEN and CDR2 as SYDVKM. The CDR3 extends over 16 amino acids. J gave up 15 bases and V 4 bases, and 15 bases lay outside the gene matches.

The V gene is TRBV5-1, the J gene TRBJ2-7, with a weak D call TRBD1 (6 bases). The CDR3 runs 14 residues. Trimming pared 2 bases from V and 0 bases from J, leaving 9 bases between. Germline CDR1 SGHRS, CDR2 YFSETQ. CDR3 protein: CASSFGDNSYEQYF. The CDR3 bases are TGCGCCAGCAGCTTTGGGGACAACTCCTACGAGCAGTACTTC. The whole variable domain, remainder taken from reference TRBV5-1 and TRBJ2-7, is KAGVTQTPRYLIKTRGQQVTLSCSPISGHRSVSWYQQTPGQGLQFLFEYFSETQRNKGNFPGRFSGRQFSNSRSEMNVSTLELGDSALYLCASSFGDNSYEQYFGPGTRLTVT.

The chain links TRBV10-3 to TRBJ2-7, with 7 bases identical to TRBD2. The germline V gene has CDR1 ENHRY and CDR2 SYGVKD. V was pared by 1 base and J by 5 bases, with 5 bases of the junction left unmatched. CDR3 size: 14 residues. CDR3 protein: CAISEWSGEDEQYF. The CDR3 DNA sequence: TGTGCCATCAGTGAGTGGAGCGGGGAAGACGAGCAGTACTTC.

The V call is TRBV2, the J call TRBJ1-1; D is possibly TRBD1 (5 bases). V lost 3 bases and J 4 bases, leaving 9 bases between the germline ends. The germline V gene has CDR1 SNHLY and CDR2 FYNNEI. The CDR3 is 13 residues long. CDR3 coding DNA: TGTGCCAGCAGTGATGGGGGAAGCACTGAAGCTTTCTTT. Protein sequence: CASSDGGSTEAFF.

Comments on this clone: At one of its ends the junction is not consistent with the germline gene, which may arise from a read error. The rearrangement uses TRBV7-7 and TRBJ2-1; D remains unclear. The length of the CDR3 is 13 residues. From germline, CDR1 is SSHAT and CDR2 FNYEAQ (reference sequence). CDR3 in DNA: TGTGCTAGCAGCTCCTCCCCCAACAATGAGCAGTTCTTC. As protein: CASSSSPNNEQFF.

The chain couples TRBV7-2 to TRBJ2-7; 15 positions agree with TRBD2. The CDR3 length is 16 residues. Unmatched junction bases numbered 3, after V lost 4 bases and J lost 2 bases. Germline V gives CDR1 SGHTA, CDR2 FQGNSA. The CDR3 region is CASSWTSGGEPYEQYF. In DNA, the CDR3 is TGTGCCAGCAGCTGGACTAGCGGGGGGGAACCCTACGAGCAGTACTTC.